This passage covers 23 T cell receptor beta chains from one sample sequenced in a study of T-cell reconstitution after alpha-beta-depleted transplantation in children. Unique molecular identifiers were incorporated into the prepared TCRbeta library. One entry per CDR3 protein results from TCRdb running MiXCR on the PCR reads. This table has over 550,000 distinct CDR3 sequences, roughly a tenth appearing once. Sequenced here: PBMCs from the stem cell graft donor, sampled from the stem cell graft. All receptors derive from a human donor who donated a stem cell graft to a child with acute myeloid leukemia.

Many counts were recorded for this clonotype. This chain uses TRBV6-4 with TRBJ2-7, with 9 nucleotides matching TRBD1. The germline CDR1 and CDR2 sequences are MRHNA and SNTAGT. There are 15 residues in the CDR3. The J segment lost 1 base and the V segment lost 3 bases, leaving 4 bases of the junction unmatched. CDR3 sequence reads: CASSEPGQGSYEQYF. CDR3 in DNA: TGTGCCAGCAGTGAGCCGGGACAGGGATCCTACGAGCAGTACTTC.

This clonotype has a count of ten or more. The chain links TRBV29-1 to TRBJ2-1; 10 bases agree with TRBD2. The CDR3 contains 13 residues. Trimming at V came to 6 bases and at J to 4 bases, leaving 3 bases not matched to a gene. Germline V gene sequence: CDR1 SQVTM, CDR2 ANQGSEA. Written as DNA, the CDR3 is TGCAGCGTGGGGACTAGCGTTTACAATGAGCAGTTCTTC. Translated, it gives CSVGTSVYNEQFF.

This clonotype was observed a handful of times. The rearrangement links TRBV7-2 to TRBJ2-7; 8 bases map to TRBD2. Germline-derived CDR1 and CDR2 are SGHTA and FQGNSA. The CDR3 runs to 15 residues. V trimming: 1 base; J trimming: 2 bases; junction bases outside the gene matches: 4. CDR3: CASSLVAGGTYEQYF. The CDR3 bases are TGTGCCAGCAGCTTAGTGGCGGGAGGAACCTACGAGCAGTACTTC.

This clonotype was recorded at least ten times. The J gene is TRBJ2-5, the V gene TRBV4-3; 9 bases fit TRBD1. Germline V gene lookup returns CDR1 LGHNA and CDR2 YSLEER. The CDR3 is 15 residues long. Trimming removed 3 bases from V and 2 bases from J; junction bases left unmatched: 4. The DNA of the CDR3 is TGCGCCAGCAGCCAGGGGACAGGGCCTCAAGAGACCCAGTACTTC. Protein sequence: CASSQGTGPQETQYF.

This clonotype was seen a few times. The chain is built from TRBV9 and TRBJ1-2, with a possible D match to TRBD1 (5 bases). Germline V gene sequence: CDR1 SGDLS, CDR2 YYNGEE. With 0 bases removed from V and 1 base from J, the gap between germline ends came to 10 bases. The CDR3 loop spans 15 amino acids. CDR3 region: CASSVDRGVNYGYTF. For the CDR3, the DNA is TGTGCCAGCAGCGTAGATCGGGGGGTTAACTATGGCTACACCTTC. Full variable domain (remainder filled in from reference TRBV9 and TRBJ1-2): DSGVTQTPKHLITATGQRVTLRCSPRSGDLSVYWYQQSLDQGLQFLIQYYNGEERAKGNILERFSAQQFPDLHSELNLSSLELGDSALYFCASSVDRGVNYGYTFGSGTRLTVV.

With respect to this clonotype: The junction departs from the called germline gene at one end, perhaps through a read error. V gene TRBV5-1 combines with J gene TRBJ2-1, with TRBD2 as a possible D gene (6 bases). Germline V gene data show CDR1 as SGHRS and CDR2 as YFSETQ. The CDR3 length is 16 residues. CDR3 residues: CASSLQAGPGVKEQFF. In nucleotides, the CDR3 is TGCGCCAGCAGCTTGCAGGCGGGGCCGGGGGTAAAGGAGCAGTTCTTT. The variable domain in full, with the rest retrieved from reference TRBV5-1 and TRBJ2-1, is KAGVTQTPRYLIKTRGQQVTLSCSPISGHRSVSWYQQTPGQGLQFLFEYFSETQRNKGNFPGRFSGRQFSNSRSEMNVSTLELGDSALYLCASSLQAGPGVKEQFFGPGTRLTVL.

The chain joins TRBV30 to TRBJ2-6; D uncertain. The germline V gene encodes CDR1 GTSNPN and CDR2 SVGIG (reference sequence). This CDR3 contains 13 residues. With 4 bases removed from V and 4 bases from J, the gap between germline ends came to 8 bases. Written as DNA, the CDR3 is TGTGCCTGGACAAGGGCCGGGGCCAACGTCCTGACTTTC. Translating gives CAWTRAGANVLTF.

This clonotype was found a few times. The chain employs TRBV30 and TRBJ2-5; 10 nucleotides match TRBD2. Germline V gene lookup returns CDR1 GTSNPN and CDR2 SVGIG (reference sequence). Trimming removed 2 bases from V and 5 bases from J; junction bases left unmatched: 8. This CDR3 is 15 amino acids long. The CDR3 region is CAWSIASGSGETQYF. DNA for the CDR3: TGTGCCTGGAGTATCGCTAGCGGGAGTGGGGAGACCCAGTACTTC.

Ten or more counts support this clonotype. The chain links TRBV29-1 to TRBJ1-1, with 8 bases aligning to TRBD1. There are 13 residues in the CDR3. V gave up 5 bases and J gave up 6 bases; unmatched junction bases: 8. Germline values: CDR1 SQVTM, CDR2 ANQGSEA. The CDR3 region has the DNA TGCAGCGTTCAACAGGGGGTTAGTGCTGAAGCTTTCTTT. Translated: CSVQQGVSAEAFF.

CDR3 sequence (DNA): TGTGCCAGCACCCCCAGGGTGAGAGGGGGAAAGAATCGCTATGAAAAACTGTTTTTT. Translation: CASTPRVRGGKNRYEKLFF. The chain couples TRBV21-1 to TRBJ1-4; TRBD1 is the table's D call, not checked against the DNA. TRBV21-1 is tagged as a pseudogene. This CDR3 region has 19 residues.

This clonotype was found a few times. This sequence joins TRBV20-1 and TRBJ1-6; no clear D gene. V shed 0 bases and J shed 9 bases, with 12 bases lying between them. The CDR3 consists of 14 residues. CDR1 DFQATT and CDR2 SNEGSKA come from the germline V gene (reference sequence). In DNA, the CDR3 is TGCAGTGCTAGAGAAGCCGGCAGAGTTTCACCCCTCCACTTT. Its translation: CSAREAGRVSPLHF.

In this sample, this clonotype turned up a few times. J is TRBJ2-7 and V is TRBV5-1; 10 bases are a match to TRBD1. The CDR3 is made up of 14 amino acids. V shed 5 bases, J shed 6 bases, and the junction held 8 bases outside the gene matches. Per the germline V gene, CDR1 is SGHRS and CDR2 is YFSETQ. The CDR3 DNA reads as TGCGCCAGCAGGTTCGGGACAGGGGTTGGCGAGCAGTACTTC. This gives the protein CASRFGTGVGEQYF.

In its sample, this clonotype was seen a few times. V usage is TRBV7-2 and J usage is TRBJ2-3, with 9 bases lining up with TRBD1. Germline V lookup: CDR1 SGHTA, CDR2 FQGNSA. Trimming at V came to 3 bases and at J to 5 bases, leaving 3 bases not matched to a gene. This CDR3 comprises 14 residues. The CDR3 region has the DNA TGTGCCAGCAGCTTTGACAGGGGGGGAGATACGCAGTATTTT. This translates into CASSFDRGGDTQYF.

In this sample, this clonotype turned up many times. V gene TRBV20-1 combines with J gene TRBJ2-3, with D possibly TRBD2 on 6 matching bases. The CDR3 extends over 14 amino acids. The V end lost 6 bases, the J end lost 4 bases, and 17 bases lay between the germline ends. Germline loops: CDR1 DFQATT, CDR2 SNEGSKA (reference sequence). CDR3: CSALTSVIPDTQYF. The CDR3 DNA is TGCAGTGCCCTGACTAGTGTCATCCCAGATACGCAGTATTTT.

The V call is TRBV2, the J call TRBJ2-5; 8 nucleotides match TRBD1. V gave up 4 bases and J gave up 5 bases; unmatched junction bases: 3. Per the germline V gene, CDR1 is SNHLY and CDR2 is FYNNEI. The CDR3 covers 13 residues. CDR3 region: CASSVTGAETQYF. CDR3 bases: TGTGCCAGCAGTGTGACAGGGGCGGAGACCCAGTACTTC.

The rearrangement joins TRBV5-1 to TRBJ2-2; D ambiguous. Trimming pared 4 bases from V and 0 bases from J, leaving 10 bases between. Germline V gives CDR1 SGHRS, CDR2 YFSETQ. The CDR3 is made up of 15 amino acids. The CDR3 nucleotides read TGCGCCAGCAGCCAACAGTTAGCGAACACCGGGGAGCTGTTTTTT. Encoded protein: CASSQQLANTGELFF.

This clonotype was seen at least ten times. The chain links TRBV29-1 to TRBJ2-3; D may be TRBD1 (6 bases). V gave up 4 bases and J gave up 0 bases, with 8 bases separating them. The germline gives CDR1 SQVTM, CDR2 ANQGSEA. There are 13 residues in the CDR3. The CDR3, as DNA: TGCAGCGTTGCACAGGGTAGCACAGATACGCAGTATTTT. Translating gives CSVAQGSTDTQYF.

This chain links TRBV5-4 with TRBJ2-7, with TRBD1 as a possible D gene (5 bases). In germline, CDR1 is SGHNT, CDR2 YYREEE (reference sequence). Trimming pared 4 bases from V and 3 bases from J, leaving 11 bases between. The CDR3 spans 13 residues. CDR3 DNA sequence: TGTGCCAGCAGCCCATTCGACAGCTACGAGCAGTACTTC. Encoded protein: CASSPFDSYEQYF.

The V and J genes are TRBV28 and TRBJ2-1; the match to TRBD2 covers 7 bases. The CDR3 has 15 amino acids. Germline CDR1 reads MDHEN; CDR2 reads SYDVKM. J lost 8 bases, V lost 6 bases, and 13 bases had no gene match. CDR3 bases: TGTGCCAGCAGCTTGCGGGGGACGTGGACCCATGAGCAGTTCTTC. Its translation: CASSLRGTWTHEQFF.

The sample holds a few counts of this clonotype. The chain is built from TRBV6-5 and TRBJ2-7; 8 nucleotides align to TRBD1. V trimming: 0 bases; J trimming: 6 bases; junction bases outside the gene matches: 4. Germline V CDR1 and CDR2: MNHEY, SVGAGI. CDR3 length: 14 amino acids. CDR3 in DNA: TGTGCCAGCAGTTACTCCGGACAGGGAGGCGAGCAGTACTTC. This translates into CASSYSGQGGEQYF.

The chain is built from TRBV6-5 and TRBJ2-5, with 9 bases that match TRBD1. The J segment lost 5 bases and the V segment lost 5 bases, leaving 12 bases of the junction unmatched. CDR1 and CDR2 from the germline V gene are MNHEY and SVGAGI. This CDR3 has 16 residues. The CDR3 sequence is CASSNYVTGGRETQYF. The CDR3 nucleotides are TGTGCCAGCAGTAACTACGTGACAGGGGGAAGGGAGACCCAGTACTTC.

This chain uses TRBV18 with TRBJ2-7; possible D gene TRBD1, 6 bases. The ends were cut back, 3 bases at V and 9 bases at J, with 18 bases in the middle. The CDR3 contains 14 residues. Germline V gene lookup returns CDR1 KGHSH and CDR2 LQKENI. This CDR3 reads CASSPRDTERGQYF. CDR3 coding DNA: TGTGCCAGCTCACCCCGGGACACGGAGAGAGGGCAGTACTTC.

This clonotype was found a few times. The chain has TRBV4-3 and TRBJ2-2; 7 nucleotides agree with TRBD2. There are 16 residues in the CDR3. From germline, CDR1 is LGHNA and CDR2 YSLEER. V dropped 4 bases and J dropped 5; count of bases not matched to a gene: 10. CDR3 coding DNA: TGCGCCAGCAGCCCCACGGCGGGAGCGGGAACCGGGGAGCTGTTTTTT. This codes for CASSPTAGAGTGELFF.